These T cell receptor beta chains were read from a single sample in a study of T cell responses to AZD1222 COVID-19 vaccine. Generated by immunoSEQ multiplex PCR, the TCRdb table keeps only in-frame clones and is missing some. The table lists around 100,000 clones, approximately 87% of them singletons, with more than 15% in the top ten. The input for sequencing was peripheral blood, taken on day 0 of AZD1222 vaccination. Receptor source: an adult in good health. Each CDR3 is given with its conserved first and last residue. The D gene is left open where the match is weak. Size tells how often a clone was seen (once, few, many) or the class of an expanded clone, and some rows leave it out.

V	J	D	size	CDR3	DNA
TRBV28	TRBJ2-2	TRBD2	.	CASSSAGEGPGELFF	TGTGCCAGCAGTTCGGCGGGAGAAGGGCCCGGGGAGCTGTTTTTT
TRBV9	TRBJ1-1	.	.	CARDQANTEAFF	TGTGCGAGGGATCAGGCGAACACTGAAGCTTTCTTT
TRBV10-1	TRBJ2-4	.	.	CASKTRARSRGSIQYF	TGCGCCAGCAAAACCCGGGCTCGGTCCCGGGGTTCAATTCAGTACTTC
TRBV19	TRBJ1-5	.	.	CASSTNGQGPQHF	TGTGCCAGTAGTACCAACGGACAAGGGCCCCAGCATTTT
TRBV7-9	TRBJ2-7	TRBD1	.	CASSSYGTGGSYEQYF	TGTGCCAGCAGCTCTTACGGGACAGGGGGCTCTTACGAGCAGTACTTC
TRBV30	TRBJ1-2	.	.	CAWSQLVYGYTF	TGTGCCTGGAGTCAGCTAGTCTATGGCTACACCTTC
TRBV6-5	TRBJ2-7	.	.	CASIISTDLYEQYF	TGTGCCAGCATCATTAGCACAGATTTATACGAGCAGTACTTC
TRBV7-8	TRBJ2-3	.	.	CASSWATWRSTDTQYF	TGTGCCAGCAGCTGGGCTACTTGGAGGTCCACAGATACGCAGTATTTT
TRBV6-2/TRBV6-3	TRBJ1-4	TRBD1	.	CASTPGDRLSANEKLFF	TGTGCCAGCACCCCCGGGGACAGACTGTCGGCTAATGAAAAACTGTTTTTT
TRBV3-1/TRBV3-2	TRBJ2-1	.	.	CASSLEGQQFF	TGTGCCAGCAGCCTTGAGGGGCAGCAGTTCTTC
TRBV15	TRBJ2-6	.	few	CATSRAFQGSGANVLTF	TGTGCCACCAGCAGAGCCTTCCAGGGTTCTGGGGCCAACGTCCTGACTTTC
TRBV7-2	TRBJ2-7	TRBD2	.	CASSLGTSVDYEQYF	TGTGCCAGCAGCTTAGGAACTAGCGTAGACTACGAGCAGTACTTC
TRBV12-3/TRBV12-4	TRBJ2-7	.	.	CASSFPSLGEQYF	TGTGCCAGCAGTTTTCCCTCCCTGGGAGAGCAGTACTTC
TRBV4-2	TRBJ2-7	TRBD2	.	CASSHRTGTSGGDNEQYF	TGTGCCAGCAGCCATAGGACAGGGACTAGCGGGGGGGACAACGAGCAGTACTTC
TRBV5-1	TRBJ1-4	.	.	CASSPLPRQRVNEKLFF	TGCGCCAGCAGCCCGCTACCACGGCAGCGAGTTAATGAAAAACTGTTTTTT
TRBV12-3/TRBV12-4	TRBJ2-5	.	.	CASRFGGETQYF	TGTGCCAGCAGGTTTGGGGGGGAGACCCAGTACTTC
TRBV5-1	TRBJ1-1	.	.	CASSWKGKNTEAFF	TGCGCCAGCAGCTGGAAGGGTAAGAACACTGAAGCTTTCTTT
TRBV5-1	TRBJ1-2	.	.	CASSPSTSGGYGYTF	TGCGCCAGCAGCCCATCGACTTCTGGGGGCTATGGCTACACCTTC
TRBV11-1	TRBJ1-1	.	.	CASSLEAQGNLEAFF	TGTGCCAGCAGCTTAGAAGCACAGGGCAACCTTGAAGCTTTCTTT
TRBV9	TRBJ1-6	TRBD1	once	CASSGDSYNSPLHF	TGTGCCAGCAGCGGGGACAGCTATAATTCACCCCTCCACTTT
TRBV27	TRBJ1-5	.	.	CASSLNAVQPQHF	TGTGCCAGCAGTTTAAACGCAGTTCAGCCCCAGCATTTT
TRBV9	TRBJ1-2	.	.	CASSGTQGTGYTF	TGTGCCAGCAGCGGAACACAGGGAACTGGCTACACCTTC
TRBV7-2	TRBJ2-5	.	.	CASSLNGLETQYF	TGTGCCAGCAGCTTAAACGGATTGGAGACCCAGTACTTC
TRBV11-3	TRBJ2-2	.	.	CASSSRTNTGELFF	TGTGCCAGCAGCTCCCGTACGAACACCGGGGAGCTGTTTTTT
TRBV21-1	TRBJ2-5	.	.	CASSKALGGKSGASGTQETQYF	TGTGCCAGCAGCAAAGCGCTAGGCGGAAAGAGTGGGGCTAGCGGGACCCAAGAGACCCAGTACTTC
TRBV3-1/TRBV3-2	TRBJ2-7	.	.	CASSQVTGTRFYEQYF	TGTGCCAGCAGCCAAGTAACAGGTACCCGGTTCTACGAGCAGTACTTC
TRBV7-8	TRBJ1-1	.	.	CASSLDADFNTEAFF	TGTGCCAGCAGCTTAGATGCGGACTTTAACACTGAAGCTTTCTTT
TRBV27	TRBJ1-1	.	.	CASRPWPRGAGTEAFF	TGTGCCAGCAGACCATGGCCCCGGGGGGCCGGGACTGAAGCTTTCTTT
TRBV2	TRBJ2-7	TRBD2	.	CASSKGLAGVYEQYF	TGTGCCAGCAGTAAGGGACTAGCGGGAGTCTACGAGCAGTACTTC
TRBV5-4	TRBJ1-6	TRBD1	.	CASSGTGALHF	TGTGCCAGCAGCGGGACAGGGGCCCTCCACTTT
TRBV19	TRBJ2-1	TRBD2	.	CASDRGTSGHNEQFF	TGTGCCAGCGACCGAGGGACTAGCGGGCACAATGAGCAGTTCTTC
TRBV18	TRBJ1-1	.	.	CASSRLQGGKTEAFF	TGTGCCAGCTCACGCTTACAGGGAGGGAAAACTGAAGCTTTCTTT
TRBV6-5	TRBJ1-2	.	.	CASSYRDTNYGYTF	TGTGCCAGCAGTTACCGGGACACCAACTATGGCTACACCTTC
TRBV7-2	TRBJ1-1	.	.	CASSVDGSNTEAFF	TGTGCCAGCAGCGTCGACGGGTCGAACACTGAAGCTTTCTTT
TRBV27	TRBJ1-4	.	.	CASSWAGRGEKLFF	TGTGCCAGCAGTTGGGCGGGGCGCGGTGAAAAACTGTTTTTT
TRBV20-1	TRBJ1-2	.	.	CSATRQDGYTF	TGCAGTGCTACCCGACAGGATGGCTACACCTTC
TRBV9	TRBJ1-3	.	.	CASSVTVSGNTIYF	TGTGCCAGCAGCGTTACAGTCTCTGGAAACACCATATATTTT
TRBV19	TRBJ2-5	TRBD1	once	CASRNRGKETQYF	TGTGCCAGTAGAAACAGGGGTAAAGAGACCCAGTACTTC
TRBV6-6	TRBJ2-7	.	.	CASSPPEGRAPSYEQYF	TGTGCCAGCAGTCCCCCCGAGGGCAGGGCTCCCTCCTACGAGCAGTACTTC
TRBV29-1	TRBJ2-7	.	few	CSVRYSGGHEQYF	TGCAGCGTTCGATATAGCGGAGGGCACGAGCAGTACTTC
TRBV4-3	TRBJ2-2	.	.	CASSQLQNTGELFF	TGCGCCAGCAGCCAATTGCAGAACACCGGGGAGCTGTTTTTT
TRBV3-1/TRBV3-2	TRBJ2-3	.	.	CASSLQRGPADTQYF	TGTGCCAGCAGCCTACAACGGGGGCCAGCGGATACGCAGTATTTT
TRBV29-1	TRBJ2-7	.	.	CSVGGVYEQYF	TGCAGCGTTGGTGGAGTTTACGAGCAGTACTTC
TRBV3-1/TRBV3-2	TRBJ1-1	TRBD1	.	CASSQRRGVGGRAEAFF	TGTGCCAGCAGCCAGCGCAGGGGGGTCGGGGGAAGGGCTGAAGCTTTCTTT
TRBV6-2/TRBV6-3	TRBJ2-7	TRBD1	.	CASSVGTGSNEQYF	TGTGCCAGCAGTGTTGGGACAGGGTCTAACGAGCAGTACTTC
TRBV12-3/TRBV12-4	TRBJ1-2	.	.	CASSADYYGYTF	TGTGCCAGCAGTGCCGACTACTATGGCTACACCTTC
TRBV6-5	TRBJ2-5	.	.	CASNSLGKDQYF	TGTGCCAGCAATAGTCTCGGGAAGGACCAGTACTTC
TRBV2	TRBJ2-7	.	.	CASSPHSYEQYF	TGTGCCAGCAGCCCCCACTCCTACGAGCAGTACTTC
TRBV2	TRBJ2-7	.	.	CASSNPRQSSYEQYF	TGTGCCAGCAGCAATCCGCGACAGAGCTCCTACGAGCAGTACTTC
TRBV7-2	TRBJ2-4	TRBD2	.	CASSLTASGGIAKNIQYF	TGTGCCAGCAGCTTAACGGCCAGCGGGGGGATAGCCAAAAACATTCAGTACTTC
TRBV29-1	TRBJ2-5	TRBD1	.	CSARDRGAQETQYF	TGCAGCGCCCGGGACAGGGGCGCACAAGAGACCCAGTACTTC
TRBV11-1	TRBJ1-1	.	few	CASSSQAGVINTEAFF	TGTGCCAGCAGCTCTCAAGCCGGGGTAATAAACACTGAAGCTTTCTTT
TRBV6-5	TRBJ1-5	.	.	CASSSQGFQPQHF	TGTGCCAGCAGTTCACAAGGTTTTCAGCCCCAGCATTTT
TRBV2	TRBJ1-1	.	.	CASSPTGFTEAFF	TGTGCCAGCAGTCCGACAGGTTTCACTGAAGCTTTCTTT
TRBV5-6	TRBJ1-3	.	.	CASSLTVASGNTIYF	TGTGCCAGCAGCTTGACGGTAGCCTCTGGAAACACCATATATTTT
TRBV15	TRBJ2-1	TRBD2	.	CATSSGTSGTYNEQFF	TGTGCCACCAGTTCGGGGACTAGCGGAACCTACAATGAGCAGTTCTTC
TRBV27	TRBJ1-5	.	.	CASSLDPLGNQPQHF	TGTGCCAGCAGTTTGGACCCATTAGGCAATCAGCCCCAGCATTTT